The clone carrying this T cell receptor (beta chain) was recorded only once. The entry originates in a study of T cell changes during pregnancy in multiple sclerosis. Sequencing used immunoSEQ multiplex PCR; TCRdb keeps in-frame clones, though not all of them. The sample lists tens of thousands of clones, about 89% occurring once. V was clipped by 0 bases and J by 7 bases; unmatched bases: 10. The CDR3 extends over 16 amino acids. Germline loops: CDR1 SSHAT, CDR2 FNYEAQ (reference sequence). This TCR was sampled from a female donor with multiple sclerosis, enrolled in a pregnancy study. The material was peripheral blood, obtained in the second trimester of pregnancy. The V and J genes are TRBV7-7 and TRBJ2-3; TRBD2 agrees at 7 bases. The CDR3 region has the DNA TGTGCCAGCAGCTTAGCCCCTATGTCGGGGGGACATACGCAGTATTTT. This gives the protein CASSLAPMSGGHTQYF.